This T cell receptor beta chain originates from a study of T-cell reconstitution after alpha-beta-depleted transplantation in children. Whole-study findings and limits: Some patients owed their high day-60 TCRbeta diversity to surviving recipient T cells and thymic progenitors. When one year had passed after transplant, most T-cell counts and diversity came from newly produced T cells. Expanded graft clones numbering several hundred reportedly gave rise to alpha-beta T cells about two months after transplant.

The TCRbeta library was prepared with unique molecular identifiers. TCRdb ran MiXCR on the PCR reads and lists one entry per CDR3 protein. This table holds fewer than 500,000 distinct CDR3 sequences, about 45% found once. The germline V gene encodes CDR1 MNHNS and CDR2 SASEGT. The CDR3 spans 16 residues. V gave up 7 bases and J gave up 5 bases; unmatched junction bases: 12. With respect to this clonotype: What it binds is unknown.

This sample comprised PBMCs, obtained before TCRalphabeta/CD19-depleted stem cell transplant. The chain employs TRBV6-1 and TRBJ2-2, with 8 bases that match TRBD1. The receptor comes from a girl aged 2 to 10 with aplastic anemia, due to receive a stem cell transplant. This CDR3 is CASNRRGQGWTGELFF. Written as DNA, the CDR3 is TGTGCCAGCAACCGCAGGGGGCAAGGTTGGACCGGGGAGCTGTTTTTT.